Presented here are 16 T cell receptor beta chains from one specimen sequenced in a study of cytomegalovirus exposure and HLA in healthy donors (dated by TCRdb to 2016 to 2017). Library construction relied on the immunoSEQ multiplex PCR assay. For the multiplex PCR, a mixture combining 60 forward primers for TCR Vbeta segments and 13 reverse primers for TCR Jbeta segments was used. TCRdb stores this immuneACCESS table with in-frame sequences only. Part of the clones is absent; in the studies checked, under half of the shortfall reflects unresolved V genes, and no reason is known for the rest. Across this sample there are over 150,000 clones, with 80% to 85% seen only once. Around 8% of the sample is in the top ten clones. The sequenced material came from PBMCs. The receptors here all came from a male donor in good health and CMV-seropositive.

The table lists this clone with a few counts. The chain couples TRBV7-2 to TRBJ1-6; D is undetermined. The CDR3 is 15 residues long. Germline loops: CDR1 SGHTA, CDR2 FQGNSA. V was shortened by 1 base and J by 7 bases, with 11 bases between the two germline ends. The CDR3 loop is CASSLGQASNSPLHF. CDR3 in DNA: TGTGCCAGCAGCTTAGGCCAAGCCTCAAATTCACCCCTCCACTTT.

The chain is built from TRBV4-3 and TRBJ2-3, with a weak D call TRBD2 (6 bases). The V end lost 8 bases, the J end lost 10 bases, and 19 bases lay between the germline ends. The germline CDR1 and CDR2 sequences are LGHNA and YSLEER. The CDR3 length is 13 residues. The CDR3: CASGSGQGGAQYF. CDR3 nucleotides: TGCGCCAGCGGCTCGGGTCAGGGCGGGGCGCAGTATTTT.

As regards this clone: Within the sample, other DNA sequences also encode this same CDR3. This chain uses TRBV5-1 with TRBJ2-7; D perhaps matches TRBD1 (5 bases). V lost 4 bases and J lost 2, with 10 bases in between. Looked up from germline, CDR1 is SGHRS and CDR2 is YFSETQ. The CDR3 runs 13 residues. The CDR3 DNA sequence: TGCGCCAGCAGCCTCGACAGAACCTACGAGCAGTACTTC. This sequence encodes CASSLDRTYEQYF.

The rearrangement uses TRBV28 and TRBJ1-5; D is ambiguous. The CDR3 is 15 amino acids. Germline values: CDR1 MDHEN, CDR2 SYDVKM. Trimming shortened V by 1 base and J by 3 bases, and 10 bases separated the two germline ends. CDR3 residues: CASSLLSSSNQPQHF. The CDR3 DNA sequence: TGTGCCAGCAGTTTATTATCTTCCTCCAATCAGCCCCAGCATTTT. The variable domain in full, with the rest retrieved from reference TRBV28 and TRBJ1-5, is DVKVTQSSRYLVKRTGEKVFLECVQDMDHENMFWYRQDPGLGLRLIYFSYDVKMKEKGDIPEGYSVSREKKERFSLILESASTNQTSMYLCASSLLSSSNQPQHFGDGTRLSIL.

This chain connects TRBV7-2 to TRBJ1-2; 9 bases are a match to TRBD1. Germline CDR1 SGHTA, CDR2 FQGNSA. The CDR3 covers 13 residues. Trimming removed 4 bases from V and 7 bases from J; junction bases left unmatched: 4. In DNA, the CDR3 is TGTGCCAGCAGCTGGGACAGGGCCGGTGGCTACACCTTC. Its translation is CASSWDRAGGYTF.

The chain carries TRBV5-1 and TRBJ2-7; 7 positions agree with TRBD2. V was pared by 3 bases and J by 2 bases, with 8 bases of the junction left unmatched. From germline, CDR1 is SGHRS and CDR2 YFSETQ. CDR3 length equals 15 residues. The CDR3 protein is CASSSRGDPTYEQYF. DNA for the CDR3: TGCGCCAGCAGCTCCCGGGGGGACCCTACCTACGAGCAGTACTTC.

CDR3: CASSVRTGGGKATAHQPQHF. The CDR3 nucleotides are TGTGCCAGTAGTGTCAGGACAGGAGGGGGTAAAGCAACGGCTCATCAGCCCCAGCATTTT. The chain couples TRBV19 to TRBJ1-5; 7 bases are a match to TRBD1. V was clipped by 5 bases and J by 5 bases; unmatched bases: 24. From germline, CDR1 is LNHDA and CDR2 SQIVND (reference sequence). CDR3 length equals 20 residues.

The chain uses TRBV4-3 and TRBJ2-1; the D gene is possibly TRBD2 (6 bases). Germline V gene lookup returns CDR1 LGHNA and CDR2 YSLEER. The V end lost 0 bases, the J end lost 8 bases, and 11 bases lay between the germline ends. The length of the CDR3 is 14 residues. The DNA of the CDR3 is TGCGCCAGCAGCCAAGATCCGACGGGGGATGAGCAGTTCTTC. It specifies CASSQDPTGDEQFF.

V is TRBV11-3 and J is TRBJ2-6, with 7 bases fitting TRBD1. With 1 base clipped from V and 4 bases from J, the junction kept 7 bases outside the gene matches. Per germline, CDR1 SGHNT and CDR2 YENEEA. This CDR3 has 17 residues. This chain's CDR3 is CASSLGQGLLGANVLTF. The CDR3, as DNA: TGTGCCAGCAGCTTAGGACAGGGTCTCCTAGGGGCCAACGTCCTGACTTTC.

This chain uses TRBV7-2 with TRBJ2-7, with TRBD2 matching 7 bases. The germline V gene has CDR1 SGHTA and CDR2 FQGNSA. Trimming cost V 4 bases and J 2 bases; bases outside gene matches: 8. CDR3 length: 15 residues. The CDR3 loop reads CASSWSGTTAYEQYF. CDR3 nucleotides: TGTGCCAGCAGCTGGTCCGGGACTACGGCCTACGAGCAGTACTTC.

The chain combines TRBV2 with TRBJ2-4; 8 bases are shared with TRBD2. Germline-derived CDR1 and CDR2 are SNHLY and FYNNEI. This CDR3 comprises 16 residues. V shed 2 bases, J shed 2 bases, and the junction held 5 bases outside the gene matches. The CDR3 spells CASSERAGAPKNIQYF. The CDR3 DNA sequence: TGTGCCAGCAGTGAAAGAGCGGGAGCTCCCAAAAACATTCAGTACTTC.

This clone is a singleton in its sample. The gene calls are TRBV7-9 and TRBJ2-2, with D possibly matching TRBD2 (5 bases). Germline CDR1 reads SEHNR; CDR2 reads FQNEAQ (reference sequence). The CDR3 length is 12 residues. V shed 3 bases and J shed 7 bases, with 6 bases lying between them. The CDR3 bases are TGTGCCAGCAGCTTGGGAGACGGGGAGCTGTTTTTT. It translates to CASSLGDGELFF.

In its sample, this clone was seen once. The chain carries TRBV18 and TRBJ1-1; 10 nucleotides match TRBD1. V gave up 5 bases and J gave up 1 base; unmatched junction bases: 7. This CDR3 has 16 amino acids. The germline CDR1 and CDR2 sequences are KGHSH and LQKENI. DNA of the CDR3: TGTGCCAGCTCAGTGGGACAGGGGCCTTCGAACACTGAAGCTTTCTTT. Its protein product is CASSVGQGPSNTEAFF.

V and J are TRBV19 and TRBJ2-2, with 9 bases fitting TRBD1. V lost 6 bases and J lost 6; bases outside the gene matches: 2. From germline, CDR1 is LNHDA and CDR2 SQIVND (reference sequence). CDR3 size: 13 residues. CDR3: CASRGQGPGELFF. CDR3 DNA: TGTGCCAGTAGGGGACAGGGCCCCGGGGAGCTGTTTTTT. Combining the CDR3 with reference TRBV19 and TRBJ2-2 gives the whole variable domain DGGITQSPKYLFRKEGQNVTLSCEQNLNHDAMYWYRQDPGQGLRLIYYSQIVNDFQKGDIAEGYSVSREKKESFPLTVTSAQKNPTAFYLCASRGQGPGELFFGEGSRLTVL.

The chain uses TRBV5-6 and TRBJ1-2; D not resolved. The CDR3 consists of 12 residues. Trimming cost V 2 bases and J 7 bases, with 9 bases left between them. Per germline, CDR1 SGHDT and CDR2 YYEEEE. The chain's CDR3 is CASSFGPGGYTF. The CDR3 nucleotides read TGTGCCAGCAGCTTCGGTCCGGGTGGCTACACCTTC.

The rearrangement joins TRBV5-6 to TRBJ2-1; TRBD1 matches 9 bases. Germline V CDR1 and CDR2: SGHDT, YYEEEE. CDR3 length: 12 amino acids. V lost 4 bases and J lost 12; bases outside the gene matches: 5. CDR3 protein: CASSLGQGWQFF. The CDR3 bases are TGTGCCAGCAGCCTCGGACAGGGGTGGCAGTTCTTC.